This T cell receptor beta chain comes out of a study of blood T cell repertoires in COVID-19. Study processing details: Reference gene primer amplification in the assay estimated nucleated cell counts. Using immunoSEQ multiplex PCR, the repertoire was profiled, and TCRdb retains in-frame clones only, with some absent. The V and J calls and clone size are taken from that table; D and trimming were inferred from the DNA. This table holds about 150,000 clones, roughly 84% found once. Germline CDR1 and CDR2: DFQATT and SNEGSKA (reference sequence). V was pared by 3 bases and J by 2 bases, with 16 bases of the junction left unmatched. The CDR3 loop spans 18 amino acids.

The chain carries TRBV20-1 and TRBJ2-1; 7 positions agree with TRBD2. The sequence was obtained from a man between 60 and 75 years old with COVID-19, enrolled during active disease. The specimen sequenced was peripheral blood. CDR3 nucleotide sequence: TGCAGTGCTAGTCGCGCTCCTAGCGGATTGACTCCCTACAATGAGCAGTTCTTC. Amino acid sequence: CSASRAPSGLTPYNEQFF.